This TCR beta chain was recorded in a study of T-cell memory formation after mild COVID-19 (dated by TCRdb to the early 2020s). Background on the whole study: TCR sequence clusters from the two donors were largely donor specific. In a couple of donors, T-cell clones that expanded and contracted after mild COVID-19 were tracked by sequencing TCRalpha and TCRbeta repertoires over time. Two young, previously healthy adult volunteers made up the cohort, one male and one female. The full study reports these points: Whether the second-wave clones peaking on day 37 were SARS-CoV-2 specific was not confirmed. Clones contracting from day 15 to 85 had balanced CD4/CD8 phenotypes, while a second wave expanding from day 15 to 37 was biased towards CD4+. Contracting CD4+ clones were found mainly in CM and EM memory subsets, while CD8+ clones were enriched in EMRA. Only a couple of mild cases were covered by the study, and larger cohorts that include severe cases with pre-infection samples were considered necessary. Some responding clones were detected in pre-infection memory, which suggested that pre-existing cross-reactive memory T cells had joined the SARS-CoV-2 response.

From the germline V gene, CDR1 is MDHEN and CDR2 is SYDVKM. Taken from cysteine to phenylalanine, the CDR3 has 12 residues. Of the read, only the CDR3 DNA is kept; its 36 bases are in frame from base 1. Points on this clonotype: This receptor's antigen is unknown. The junction and the germline gene differ at one end; a read error may be behind it.

PBMCs were isolated by Ficoll-Paque density gradient centrifugation. Sequencer: Illumina NovaSeq 6000. TCRalpha and TCRbeta cDNA libraries were built by 5'RACE with constant-segment primers, adding sample barcodes and unique molecular identifiers. RNA was extracted from every sample with Trizol reagent. Amplification of the libraries took two PCR steps, and the second step added a second sample barcode plus Illumina TruSeq adapters. The libraries were sequenced on an Illumina NovaSeq using 2 x 150 bp paired-end reads. For the original study's pipeline: Reads were demultiplexed and collapsed into UMI-guided consensus sequences with migec v1.2.7. Using mixcr v2.1.11, UMI consensuses were aligned to TRA and TRB V and J templates and then assembled into clonotypes. A clonotype was counted as expanded or contracted only when both edgeR and NoisET called the clonotype significant, with the noise models trained on biological replicates. For edgeR calls, the thresholds were a false discovery rate-adjusted p below 0.01 and a log2 fold-change of 1. As an exploratory analysis of dynamics, PCA with hierarchical clustering was applied to max-normalized trajectories of the 1000 most abundant clonotypes. Separately sequenced CD4+ and CD8+ repertoires were used to assign the CD4 or CD8 phenotype of responding clones. TCRdb reworked the public reads: Q25 trimming with fastp, MiXCR clone assembly, productive beta chains retained. Every CDR3 protein is listed once, alongside the most common genes and DNA of its rows. The authors' filters were not applied to this entry. The sample table contains some 210,000 distinct CDR3 sequences; only one count was recorded for 15% to 20% of them. Clones ranked in the top ten supply roughly 2.3% of the sample.

The clonotype was recovered from an adult woman who had mild COVID-19 (a few samples of this study predate the infection). The sample titles of this study are shuffled in the database, so cell type and time point are left out; the donor was told from shared clones. Rearrangement joined TRBV28 to TRBJ1-3; matching of 5 bases hints at TRBD1 as the D gene. Input material: PBMCs or a T cell subset sorted from them (not recorded which). The DNA sequence is TGTGCCAGCAATACAGGTGGATACACCATATATTTT. Its product reads: CASNTGGYTIYF.